Below, 29 T cell receptor beta chains from the same sample are listed, as sequenced in a study of shared clonotypes between healthy human individuals. TCRdb's table, derived via immunoSEQ multiplex PCR, lists solely in-frame clones and lacks some. Among around 1.4 million clones, about 98.5% were seen once, and the ten largest hold roughly 0.35%. Sequencing was carried out using naive CD4+ T cells sorted from blood. Regarding subset: CD45RA+ positively selected. The receptors come from a man aged 30-40 years in good health.

Regarding this clone: The same CDR3 can be traced to other DNA sequences in this sample. The rearrangement uses TRBV6-5 and TRBJ2-6, with D possibly matching TRBD2 (5 bases). The CDR3 is 15 residues long. Germline V CDR1 and CDR2: MNHEY, SVGAGI. The V gene lost 5 bases and the J gene lost 0 bases, with 8 bases spanning the gap. This chain's CDR3 is CASSLRGSGANVLTF. The CDR3 DNA sequence: TGTGCCAGCAGTCTCCGGGGCTCTGGGGCCAACGTCCTGACTTTC.

The rearrangement joins TRBV28 to TRBJ2-7, with unresolved D. This CDR3 has 11 amino acids. V was shortened by 4 bases and J by 6 bases, with 7 bases between the two germline ends. The germline CDR1 and CDR2 sequences are MDHEN and SYDVKM. The CDR3 here is CASSSGPEQYF. The CDR3 nucleotides are TGTGCCAGCAGTTCGGGCCCCGAGCAGTACTTC.

V is TRBV18 and J is TRBJ1-5, with 7 nucleotides matching TRBD1. The V gene's germline CDR1 is KGHSH and CDR2 LQKENI. V lost 1 base to trimming and J lost 7 bases; unmatched junction nucleotides: 4. This CDR3 region has 14 residues. Here the CDR3 reads CASSPQGARQPQHF. The CDR3 DNA sequence: TGTGCCAGCTCACCACAGGGGGCGCGGCAGCCCCAGCATTTT.

Points on this clone: Other DNA sequences in this sample translate to the same CDR3. CDR3 DNA sequence: TGTGCCAGCAGCGTAGGAGCCACCGGGGAGCTGTTTTTT. Encoded protein: CASSVGATGELFF. The chain is built from TRBV9 and TRBJ2-2; the D is unclear. Germline loops: CDR1 SGDLS, CDR2 YYNGEE. The CDR3 runs 13 residues. The germline V and J ends were trimmed by 0 bases and 4 bases, with 4 bases remaining between them.

This chain joins TRBV7-2 and TRBJ2-7; D gene ambiguous. This CDR3 has 14 amino acids. Germline V gene sequence: CDR1 SGHTA, CDR2 FQGNSA. The V end lost 7 bases, the J end lost 3 bases, and 16 bases lay between the germline ends. CDR3 residues: CASTPISLSYEQYF. In DNA form, the CDR3 reads TGTGCCAGCACCCCAATCTCGTTAAGCTACGAGCAGTACTTC.

The rearrangement links TRBV19 to TRBJ1-5, with D possibly matching TRBD1 (5 bases). The CDR3 loop spans 14 amino acids. With 4 bases removed from V and 5 bases from J, the gap between germline ends came to 12 bases. Germline loops: CDR1 LNHDA, CDR2 SQIVND (reference sequence). CDR3 nucleotides: TGTGCCAGTAGTACCCCTTACAGGTATCAGCCCCAGCATTTT. It codes for CASSTPYRYQPQHF.

Regarding this clone: Other DNA sequences in this sample translate to the same CDR3. The rearrangement joins TRBV10-2 to TRBJ2-7; D might be TRBD1 (6 bases). The V and J ends lost 3 bases and 4 bases respectively, with 7 bases between them. Germline values: CDR1 WSHSY, CDR2 SAAADI. The CDR3 runs 12 residues. The chain's CDR3 is CASSDRGYEQYF. Here the CDR3 DNA reads TGCGCCAGCAGTGACAGGGGTTACGAGCAGTACTTC.

This clone was seen only once. This chain connects TRBV29-1 to TRBJ1-2; D gene uncertain. V was trimmed by 3 bases and J by 4 bases, leaving 12 bases between them. This CDR3 has 13 residues. Per the germline V gene, CDR1 is SQVTM and CDR2 is ANQGSEA. The CDR3 spells CSVEPSRGYGYTF. The CDR3 DNA sequence: TGCAGCGTTGAGCCGAGCCGGGGCTATGGCTACACCTTC. The full variable domain, rest sourced from reference TRBV29-1 and TRBJ1-2, is SAVISQKPSRDICQRGTSLTIQCQVDSQVTMMFWYRQQPGQSLTLIATANQGSEATYESGFVIDKFPISRPNLTFSTLTVSNMSPEDSSIYLCSVEPSRGYGYTFGSGTRLTVV.

The chain combines TRBV5-1 with TRBJ1-3; 7 bases map to TRBD1. With 4 bases clipped from V and 0 bases from J, the junction kept 22 bases outside the gene matches. Germline V CDR1 and CDR2: SGHRS, YFSETQ. This CDR3 contains 21 residues. CDR3 amino acids: CASSPFGRTDRAPSSGNTIYF. The CDR3 DNA follows: TGCGCCAGCAGCCCATTCGGCCGTACCGACAGGGCCCCGAGCTCTGGAAACACCATATATTTT.

V and J are TRBV11-3 and TRBJ2-2, with TRBD1 identical over 7 bases. Germline lookup yields CDR1 SGHNT and CDR2 YENEEA. V shed 4 bases, J shed 6 bases, and the junction held 5 bases outside the gene matches. The CDR3 extends over 14 amino acids. The CDR3 DNA sequence: TGTGCCAGCAGCTACAGGGGTGGTGCCGGGGAGCTGTTTTTT. Translated, it gives CASSYRGGAGELFF. Full variable domain (missing parts from reference TRBV11-3 and TRBJ2-2): EAGVVQSPRYKIIEKKQPVAFWCNPISGHNTLYWYLQNLGQGPELLIRYENEEAVDDSQLPKDRFSAERLKGVDSTLKIQPAELGDSAVYLCASSYRGGAGELFFGEGSRLTVL.

The chain uses TRBV30 and TRBJ1-4, with a weak D call TRBD1 (5 bases). Trimming removed 2 bases at V and 1 base at J, with 11 bases between. The CDR3 is 15 residues long. Germline CDR1 reads GTSNPN; CDR2 reads SVGIG (reference sequence). CDR3 DNA: TGTGCCTGGAGTTGGGATCAGGGAACTAATGAAAAACTGTTTTTT. Its translation: CAWSWDQGTNEKLFF. Drawing the rest from reference TRBV30 and TRBJ1-4, the complete variable domain is SQTIHQWPATLVQPVGSPLSLECTVEGTSNPNLYWYRQAAGRGLQLLFYSVGIGQISSEVPQNLSASRPQDRQFILSSKKLLLSDSGFYLCAWSWDQGTNEKLFFGSGTQLSVL.

V and J are TRBV30 and TRBJ1-5, with D tentatively TRBD1 (6 bases). CDR1 and CDR2 from the germline V gene are GTSNPN and SVGIG (reference sequence). The CDR3 is 13 amino acids. With 5 bases removed from V and 3 bases from J, the gap between germline ends came to 11 bases. For the CDR3, the DNA is TGTGCCTGGGGGGGCGGACTCAATCAGCCCCAGCATTTT. Translated, it gives CAWGGGLNQPQHF.

The J gene is TRBJ2-5, the V gene TRBV2; D possibly uses TRBD1 or TRBD2 (6 bases each). Germline lookup yields CDR1 SNHLY and CDR2 FYNNEI. This CDR3 is built from 13 residues. V was trimmed by 7 bases and J by 2 bases, leaving 11 bases between them. Here the CDR3 reads CASTRGQQETQYF. The CDR3 nucleotides are TGTGCCAGCACCCGGGGGCAGCAAGAGACCCAGTACTTC.

The J gene is TRBJ2-5, the V gene TRBV7-9, with D perhaps matching TRBD1 or TRBD2 (6 bases each). The V gene lost 2 bases and the J gene lost 5 bases, with 15 bases spanning the gap. This CDR3 is 15 amino acids long. Per germline, CDR1 SEHNR and CDR2 FQNEAQ (reference sequence). In DNA, the CDR3 is TGTGCCAGCAGCTTATTTCTTCGGGGGCTGGAGACCCAGTACTTC. Protein: CASSLFLRGLETQYF.

The rearrangement links TRBV7-6 to TRBJ2-3; no clear D gene. The V and J ends lost 1 base and 0 bases respectively, with 14 bases between them. Germline CDR1 is SGHVS and CDR2 is FNYEAQ. The CDR3 is made up of 17 amino acids. CDR3 nucleotides: TGTGCCAGCAGCTTAGGAAGTTCGACTGCTAGCACAGATACGCAGTATTTT. Its protein product is CASSLGSSTASTDTQYF.

The chain is built from TRBV7-2 and TRBJ2-7; TRBD1 agrees at 9 bases. The CDR3 runs to 18 residues. Trimming at V came to 5 bases and at J to 0 bases, leaving 14 bases not matched to a gene. Germline V gene lookup returns CDR1 SGHTA and CDR2 FQGNSA. Here the CDR3 reads CASSPRITGGLSSYEQYF. CDR3 nucleotide sequence: TGTGCCAGCAGCCCCCGAATAACAGGGGGCTTAAGCTCCTACGAGCAGTACTTC.

This clone was picked up one time. The chain is built from TRBV28 and TRBJ1-1, with 8 bases identical to TRBD1. CDR1 is MDHEN, CDR2 SYDVKM, per germline. The CDR3 covers 16 residues. V lost 4 bases to trimming and J lost 1 base; unmatched junction nucleotides: 8. CDR3 DNA sequence: TGTGCCAGCAGTTCCCCTGCGGGGACAGGGAACACTGAAGCTTTCTTT. Its translation: CASSSPAGTGNTEAFF.

J is TRBJ1-2 and V is TRBV10-3; the match to TRBD1 covers 9 bases. The germline CDR1 and CDR2 sequences are ENHRY and SYGVKD. The CDR3 sequence is 16 residues long. With V trimmed by 6 bases and J by 0 bases, 8 bases remained unmatched. As DNA, the CDR3 is TGTGCCATCAGGAGAGACAGGGGGGACCCTAACTATGGCTACACCTTC. Translated: CAIRRDRGDPNYGYTF.

The V and J genes are TRBV5-6 and TRBJ2-5, with 13 bases that match TRBD2. The V gene's germline CDR1 is SGHDT and CDR2 YYEEEE. The CDR3 totals 17 residues. V gave up 3 bases and J gave up 2 bases; unmatched junction bases: 7. CDR3 sequence: CASSSGLAGEWQETQYF. In DNA form, the CDR3 reads TGTGCCAGCAGCTCAGGACTAGCGGGAGAGTGGCAAGAGACCCAGTACTTC.

This rearrangement joins TRBV14 to TRBJ2-1, with TRBD1 identical over 8 bases. The CDR3 is 14 residues long. Per the germline V gene, CDR1 is SGHDN and CDR2 is FVKESK. V lost 4 bases to trimming and J lost 9 bases; unmatched junction nucleotides: 8. The CDR3 loop reads CASSLRTGFSEQFF. The DNA of the CDR3 is TGTGCCAGCAGCCTACGGACAGGGTTTAGTGAGCAGTTCTTC.

The chain joins TRBV7-5 to TRBJ1-1. TRBV7-5 counts as a pseudogene. CDR3 length: 14 amino acids. The CDR3 DNA reads TGTGTCAGAAGCTTAGGTGCGGGCGGGACTGAAGCTTTCTTT. It is translated as CVRSLGAGGTEAFF.

Notes on this clone: This CDR3 is also generated by other DNA sequences in the sample. The rearrangement uses TRBV5-1 and TRBJ2-5; D unclear. V lost 2 bases, J lost 5 bases, and 10 bases lay in between. In germline, CDR1 is SGHRS, CDR2 YFSETQ. The CDR3 consists of 13 residues. CDR3 sequence reads: CASSFLGPETQYF. The CDR3 coding sequence is TGCGCCAGCAGCTTCCTAGGACCCGAGACCCAGTACTTC.

The chain employs TRBV27 and TRBJ2-7; tentatively, D is TRBD1 (5 bases). The CDR3 runs 13 residues. The V end lost 0 bases, the J end lost 9 bases, and 12 bases lay between the germline ends. In germline, CDR1 is MNHEY, CDR2 SMNVEV (reference sequence). CDR3 sequence reads: CASSLSGVGGQYF. In DNA, the CDR3 is TGTGCCAGCAGTTTATCAGGGGTTGGCGGGCAGTACTTC.

This sequence joins TRBV5-1 and TRBJ2-7; D may correspond to TRBD1 or TRBD2 (5 bases each). Looked up from germline, CDR1 is SGHRS and CDR2 is YFSETQ. Trimming cost V 2 bases and J 3 bases, with 18 bases left between them. This CDR3 contains 16 residues. The CDR3 DNA reads TGCGCCAGCAGCTTCCTTGGTGAGGGGAACGGCTACGAGCAGTACTTC. It yields the protein CASSFLGEGNGYEQYF.

The chain is built from TRBV6-5 and TRBJ2-7, with 14 nucleotides matching TRBD2. V was pared by 4 bases and J by 7 bases, with 6 bases of the junction left unmatched. CDR3 length: 15 residues. The germline V gene encodes CDR1 MNHEY and CDR2 SVGAGI. DNA for the CDR3: TGTGCCAGCAGTTTCAGACTAGCGGGAGGGTCGGAGCAGTACTTC. Translating it yields CASSFRLAGGSEQYF.

The chain carries TRBV2 and TRBJ2-2, with D uncertain. CDR3 length: 15 residues. Between the trimmed V and J ends, which lost 4 bases and 4 bases, there was a span of 13 bases. Germline V gives CDR1 SNHLY, CDR2 FYNNEI. The DNA of the CDR3 is TGTGCCAGCAGTGGGAATAATGCAGGCACCGGGGAGCTGTTTTTT. Protein sequence: CASSGNNAGTGELFF.

This clone was detected only once. The V call is TRBV28, the J call TRBJ2-7; D gene unclear. The V end was cut by 4 bases, the J end by 11 bases, with 21 bases between. The germline V gene has CDR1 MDHEN and CDR2 SYDVKM. The CDR3 sequence is 14 residues long. CDR3 coding DNA: TGTGCCAGCAGTTCTCTCCTTGCCCTAGTCCTAGAGTACTTC. This codes for CASSSLLALVLEYF.

V usage is TRBV29-1 and J usage is TRBJ2-1; no definite D call. The CDR3 length is 11 residues. V lost 7 bases to trimming and J lost 5 bases, with 9 bases between them. From germline, CDR1 is SQVTM and CDR2 ANQGSEA. This chain's CDR3 is CSATSNNEQFF. The CDR3 region has the DNA TGCAGCGCCACGTCGAACAATGAGCAGTTCTTC.

V gene TRBV7-9 combines with J gene TRBJ1-3; D unclear. Germline CDR1 reads SEHNR; CDR2 reads FQNEAQ (reference sequence). The CDR3 consists of 13 residues. The V and J ends lost 6 bases and 0 bases respectively, with 6 bases between them. The CDR3 DNA reads as TGTGCCAGCAGAATCTTCTCTGGAAACACCATATATTTT. Amino acid sequence: CASRIFSGNTIYF.